A selection of T cell receptor beta chains follows, all from one sample in a study of T cells in Graves' hyperthyroidism and ophthalmopathy. Via MiXCR, TCRdb re-called the multiplex PCR reads, giving one row per CDR3 protein. The table has some 760,000 distinct CDR3 sequences, about 14% seen once. Sequenced sample: blood. These receptors came from a woman in her late teens or twenties with Graves' hyperthyroidism. Both conserved end residues are part of each CDR3. A D gene is named only where the DNA matches it firmly. Clone size is not always given. Where it is, it says once, few, many or a class for expanded clones.

clone size: NA; D gene: TRBD2; V gene: TRBV6-1; J gene: TRBJ2-7; CDR3 protein: CASSPQGTSGYYEQYF; CDR3 DNA: TGTGCCAGCAGTCCTCAAGGGACTAGCGGATACTACGAGCAGTACTTC
clone size: many; D gene: TRBD1; V gene: TRBV6-1; J gene: TRBJ1-2; CDR3 protein: CASSENRGQGASGYTF; CDR3 DNA: TGTGCCAGCAGTGAGAATAGGGGACAGGGGGCAAGTGGCTACACCTTC
clone size: few; D gene: TRBD1; V gene: TRBV19; J gene: TRBJ1-2; CDR3 protein: CASQPGGDYGYTF; CDR3 DNA: TGTGCCAGTCAACCAGGGGGGGACTATGGCTACACCTTC
clone size: NA; D gene: NA; V gene: TRBV7-3; J gene: TRBJ1-1; CDR3 protein: CASSLIAGGTEAFF; CDR3 DNA: TGTGCCAGCAGCTTAATTGCGGGGGGCACTGAAGCTTTCTTT
clone size: many; D gene: TRBD2; V gene: TRBV7-2; J gene: TRBJ2-5; CDR3 protein: CASSLARTSGDGKTQYF; CDR3 DNA: TGTGCCAGCAGCTTAGCGAGGACTAGCGGTGACGGGAAGACCCAGTACTTC
clone size: NA; D gene: TRBD1; V gene: TRBV7-9; J gene: TRBJ1-5; CDR3 protein: CASSLATGGLRSDQPQHF; CDR3 DNA: TGTGCCAGCAGCTTAGCCACAGGGGGCTTGAGGTCGGATCAGCCCCAGCATTTT
clone size: few; D gene: TRBD2; V gene: TRBV7-3; J gene: TRBJ2-5; CDR3 protein: CASSPLGGETQYF; CDR3 DNA: TGTGCCAGCAGCCCGCTGGGGGGGGAGACCCAGTACTTC
clone size: many; D gene: NA; V gene: TRBV4-1; J gene: TRBJ1-5; CDR3 protein: CASSPPDGLNQPQHF; CDR3 DNA: TGCGCCAGCAGCCCTCCGGACGGCCTAAATCAGCCCCAGCATTTT
clone size: many; D gene: TRBD2; V gene: TRBV11-2; J gene: TRBJ2-7; CDR3 protein: CASSLGHSGMVSYEQYF; CDR3 DNA: TGTGCCAGCAGCTTAGGCCATAGCGGGATGGTTTCCTACGAGCAGTACTTC
clone size: NA; D gene: NA; V gene: TRBV4-1; J gene: TRBJ2-1; CDR3 protein: CASSSGEFEQFF; CDR3 DNA: TGCGCCAGCAGCTCAGGGGAGTTTGAGCAGTTCTTC
clone size: NA; D gene: NA; V gene: TRBV10-2; J gene: TRBJ2-7; CDR3 protein: CASSRLRTSYEQYF; CDR3 DNA: TGCGCCAGCAGTCGACTCCGAACATCCTACGAGCAGTACTTC
clone size: once; D gene: TRBD1; V gene: TRBV4-1; J gene: TRBJ1-1; CDR3 protein: CASSPGQGISEAFF; CDR3 DNA: TGCGCCAGCAGCCCGGGACAGGGAATATCTGAAGCTTTCTTT
clone size: few; D gene: NA; V gene: TRBV7-3; J gene: TRBJ2-3; CDR3 protein: CASSLASGVYPPDTRYF; CDR3 DNA: TGTGCCAGCAGCCTGGCTTCGGGAGTGTACCCTCCAGATACGCGGTATTTT
clone size: few; D gene: NA; V gene: TRBV28; J gene: TRBJ2-5; CDR3 protein: CASSLIRGGRTQYF; CDR3 DNA: TGTGCCAGCAGTTTAATCCGGGGTGGTAGGACCCAGTACTTC
clone size: NA; D gene: TRBD2; V gene: TRBV20-1; J gene: TRBJ2-1; CDR3 protein: CSAMTSGIERHNEQFF; CDR3 DNA: TGCAGTGCAATGACTAGCGGGATCGAGAGACACAATGAGCAGTTCTTC
clone size: few; D gene: NA; V gene: TRBV4-1; J gene: TRBJ2-7; CDR3 protein: CASSPLDEYEQYF; CDR3 DNA: TGCGCCAGCAGCCCCCTGGACGAGTACGAGCAGTACTTC
clone size: many; D gene: NA; V gene: TRBV18; J gene: TRBJ1-5; CDR3 protein: CASSRVPGQGSNQPQHF; CDR3 DNA: TGTGCCAGCTCACGAGTACCGGGACAAGGAAGCAATCAGCCCCAGCATTTT
clone size: many; D gene: NA; V gene: TRBV10-3; J gene: TRBJ1-1; CDR3 protein: CAISESRGRNTEAFF; CDR3 DNA: TGTGCCATCAGTGAGTCGCGGGGTCGGAACACTGAAGCTTTCTTT
clone size: many; D gene: NA; V gene: TRBV18; J gene: TRBJ1-6; CDR3 protein: CASSRTEGNSPLHF; CDR3 DNA: TGTGCCAGCTCACGGACAGAGGGTAATTCACCCCTCCACTTT
clone size: many; D gene: TRBD2; V gene: TRBV3-1; J gene: TRBJ2-3; CDR3 protein: CASSRGLAEIDTQYF; CDR3 DNA: TGTGCCAGCAGCCGCGGACTAGCCGAGATTGATACGCAGTATTTT
clone size: many; D gene: NA; V gene: TRBV12-3/TRBV12-4; J gene: TRBJ1-1; CDR3 protein: CASSREIGGVGVNTEAFF; CDR3 DNA: TGTGCCAGCAGTCGCGAGATTGGGGGCGTGGGGGTGAACACTGAAGCTTTCTTT
clone size: NA; D gene: NA; V gene: TRBV29-1; J gene: TRBJ1-6; CDR3 protein: CSVKKDGFNSPPHF; CDR3 DNA: TGCAGCGTTAAAAAAGACGGTTTCAATTCACCCCCCCACTTT
clone size: few; D gene: TRBD2; V gene: TRBV14; J gene: TRBJ2-7; CDR3 protein: CASRLRTGLAGEGVGYEQYF; CDR3 DNA: TGTGCCAGCAGACTGAGAACGGGACTAGCGGGAGAGGGAGTGGGCTACGAGCAGTACTTC
clone size: many; D gene: NA; V gene: TRBV5-1; J gene: TRBJ2-7; CDR3 protein: CASGRQGYEQYF; CDR3 DNA: TGCGCCTCCGGGAGACAGGGCTACGAGCAGTACTTC
clone size: NA; D gene: NA; V gene: TRBV6-1; J gene: TRBJ2-3; CDR3 protein: CATARLPKSTDTQYF; CDR3 DNA: TGTGCCACAGCCCGGCTCCCGAAGAGCACAGATACACAGTATTTT
clone size: NA; D gene: NA; V gene: TRBV4-2; J gene: TRBJ2-1; CDR3 protein: CASSQDETPSFESYNEQFF; CDR3 DNA: TGTGCCAGCAGCCAAGATGAGACACCTTCTTTTGAGTCCTACAATGAGCAGTTCTTC
clone size: few; D gene: NA; V gene: TRBV28; J gene: TRBJ2-1; CDR3 protein: CASSSLGAALNEQFF; CDR3 DNA: TGTGCCAGCAGTTCCCTAGGAGCGGCGCTTAATGAGCAGTTCTTC
clone size: many; D gene: NA; V gene: TRBV7-3; J gene: TRBJ1-2; CDR3 protein: CASSLFGATSDGYTF; CDR3 DNA: TGTGCCAGCAGCTTATTTGGAGCAACTTCAGATGGCTACACCTTC
clone size: NA; D gene: NA; V gene: TRBV24-1; J gene: TRBJ2-2; CDR3 protein: CATSLSSSLTGELFF; CDR3 DNA: TGTGCCACCAGTTTAAGCAGTTCATTGACCGGGGAGCTGTTTTTT
clone size: NA; D gene: NA; V gene: TRBV11-2; J gene: TRBJ2-3; CDR3 protein: CASSLEGGGGDTDTQYF; CDR3 DNA: TGTGCCAGCAGCTTAGAGGGAGGAGGGGGCGACACAGATACGCAGTATTTT
clone size: NA; D gene: NA; V gene: TRBV15; J gene: TRBJ2-2; CDR3 protein: CVTSRGWGATNTGELFF; CDR3 DNA: TGTGTCACCAGCAGAGGATGGGGGGCCACGAACACCGGGGAGCTGTTTTTT
clone size: NA; D gene: TRBD1; V gene: TRBV7-9; J gene: TRBJ1-1; CDR3 protein: CASSARQGERSFF; CDR3 DNA: TGTGCCAGCAGCGCACGACAGGGAGAAAGGTCTTTCTTT
clone size: many; D gene: TRBD2; V gene: TRBV6-1; J gene: TRBJ2-1; CDR3 protein: CASSPSPSGSYNEQFF; CDR3 DNA: TGTGCCAGCAGTCCCTCCCCTAGCGGGAGCTACAATGAGCAGTTCTTC
clone size: few; D gene: TRBD1; V gene: TRBV20-1; J gene: TRBJ2-1; CDR3 protein: CSARVGRDRVLGGSYNEQFF; CDR3 DNA: TGCAGTGCTAGAGTGGGTCGGGACAGGGTTCTCGGGGGCTCCTACAATGAGCAGTTCTTC